One TCR beta chain is described in this entry. Antigen unknown. The data were obtained in a study of post-analysis software for immune sequencing data. Whole-study results and caveats: A handful of TRBV segments were significantly more frequent in patients than in controls. TRBV5-6, TRBV5-1 and TRBV20-1 were among these segments.

The library was made from cDNA and included unique molecular identifiers. TCRdb processed the PCR reads anew with MiXCR; each CDR3 protein has one entry. This repertoire shows about 540,000 distinct CDR3 sequences, approximately 31% found once; its top ten account for about 6%. The CDR3 runs to 14 residues. The V and J ends lost 7 bases and 3 bases, in that order; junction bases with no gene match: 5. CDR1 and CDR2 (germline): MNHEY, SVGAGI. Source material: blood. This sequence was found in a girl under 18 with multiple sclerosis. The chain links TRBV6-5 to TRBJ2-3, with 9 bases aligning to TRBD2. CDR3 sequence: CASTRGGATDTQYF. CDR3 DNA: TGTGCCAGCACCCGCGGGGGGGCAACAGATACGCAGTATTTT.